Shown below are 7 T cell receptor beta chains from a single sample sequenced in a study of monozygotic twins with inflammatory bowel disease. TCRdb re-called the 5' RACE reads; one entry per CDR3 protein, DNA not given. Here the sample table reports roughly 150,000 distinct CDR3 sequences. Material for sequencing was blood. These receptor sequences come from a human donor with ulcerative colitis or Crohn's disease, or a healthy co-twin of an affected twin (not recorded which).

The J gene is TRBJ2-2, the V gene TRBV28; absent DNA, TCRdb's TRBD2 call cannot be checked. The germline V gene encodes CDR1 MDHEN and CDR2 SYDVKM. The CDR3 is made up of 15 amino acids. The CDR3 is CASSGRERTVGELFF.

The CDR3 sequence is CASSRNQGTEAFF. The chain couples TRBV7-3 to TRBJ1-1. There are 13 residues in the CDR3. Germline assignment: CDR1 SGHTA and CDR2 FQGTGA.

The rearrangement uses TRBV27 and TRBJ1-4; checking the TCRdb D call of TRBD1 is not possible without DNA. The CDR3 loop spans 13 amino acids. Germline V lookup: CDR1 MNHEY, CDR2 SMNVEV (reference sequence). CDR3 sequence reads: CASSPLTNEKLFF.

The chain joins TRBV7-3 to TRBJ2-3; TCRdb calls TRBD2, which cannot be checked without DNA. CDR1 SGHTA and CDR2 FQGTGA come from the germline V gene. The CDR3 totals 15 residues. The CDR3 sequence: CASSSLAGGTDTQYF. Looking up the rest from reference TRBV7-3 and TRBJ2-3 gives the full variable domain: GAGVSQTPSNKVTEKGKYVELRCDPISGHTALYWYRQSLGQGPEFLIYFQGTGAADDSGLPNDRFFAVRPEGSVSTLKIQRTERGDSAVYLCASSSLAGGTDTQYFGPGTRLTVL.

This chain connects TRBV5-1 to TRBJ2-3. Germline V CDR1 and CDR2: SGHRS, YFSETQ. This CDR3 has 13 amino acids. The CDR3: CASSLDATDTQYF.

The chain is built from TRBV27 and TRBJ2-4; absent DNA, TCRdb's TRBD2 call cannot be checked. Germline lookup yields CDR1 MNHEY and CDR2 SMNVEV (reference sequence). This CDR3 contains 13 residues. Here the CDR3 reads CASSEGKKNIQYF.

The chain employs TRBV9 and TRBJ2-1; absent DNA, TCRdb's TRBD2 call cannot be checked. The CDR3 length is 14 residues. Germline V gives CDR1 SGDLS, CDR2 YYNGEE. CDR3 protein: CASSVGLADNEQFF.